What follows describes a single T cell receptor delta chain. It has no known antigen specificity. TCRdb has a much larger clone's protein, which differs at residue 16 from the translation of this DNA, likely because of a read error; what is shown is the protein translated from the DNA. This record belongs to a study of γδ T cells in repeated Plasmodium falciparum infection (dated by TCRdb to the early 2020s). Regarding the complete study: Malian children exposed to intense seasonal malaria transmission were enrolled in the natural-infection arm and compared with Australian children matched for age and gender. Malian gammadelta TCR repertoires were analysed cross-sectionally during no-transmission periods and were analysed longitudinally across acute febrile malaria episodes. Samples from controlled-infection subjects were taken at baseline, right before selected infections, and 21 days after each infection. The study examined how repeated Plasmodium falciparum infection shapes the human gammadelta T cell repertoire, using natural infection in Mali and controlled human malaria infection. About five malaria-naive U.S. adults underwent four controlled human malaria infections by bites from P. falciparum NF54-infected Anopheles stephensi mosquitoes over approximately 600 days. Study-wide findings and limitations: Compared with Australian children, Malian children appeared to have Vdelta2-negative gammadelta TCR repertoires that were more clonally expanded, less diverse and less shared. Generalizability was limited because the Malian cohort came from a small rural village made up predominantly of one ethnic group. Waves of new clonotype selection in Vdelta2-negative, largely Vdelta1+, gammadelta TCR repertoires appeared to be driven by repeated controlled infections. Analysis of inter-individual variability in gammadelta T cell responses was limited by the small size of the controlled-infection cohort. A highly stable polyclonal repertoire over time and infection, with many inter-individual overlapping TCRgamma sequences, was shown by Vgamma9/Vdelta2+ TCR repertoires.

The junction shows trimming of 2 bases on V and 0 bases on J, and the gene matches do not reach 34 bases of it. The germline V gene encodes CDR1 TSWWSYY and CDR2 QGS. Taken from cysteine to phenylalanine, the CDR3 has 26 residues. This entry keeps only the CDR3 DNA: 78 bases, framed from base 1. The method was multiplex PCR. TCRdb lists the instrument as Illumina MiSeq. Both TCR gamma (TRG) and TCR delta (TRD) chains were sequenced from each sorted gammadelta T cell sample. The paper's processing steps were these. Clonotype tree plots, accumulated frequency of the top 20 clonotypes, diversity index (DI) and D75 metrics were included in the repertoire analyses. In TCRdb, clones were called once more from the public reads by CATT, and rows of identical DNA were later combined. The authors' filters were not applied to this entry. This sample holds over 45,000 delta-chain clones; less than 2% were observed only once. Over 7.5% of the sample is in the top ten clones.

For bulk TCR repertoire analysis, Vgamma9/Vdelta2+ and Vdelta2-negative gammadelta T cell populations were flow-sorted out of peripheral blood mononuclear cells. The sequenced sample was gamma-delta T cells from blood. The rearranged segments are TRDV1 and TRDJ1; 9 bases in the junction line up with TRDD3. TCRdb carries no J gene annotation; the J gene was assigned here by matching the DNA with germline. This TCR came from a pool of human donors (malaria-infected and uninfected, not separated). The CDR3 protein sequence reads: CALGESDFLIPPNWGTRGPYTDKLIF. The DNA sequence follows: TGTGCTCTTGGGGAATCAGACTTCCTCATCCCTCCGAACTGGGGGACACGCGGCCCATACACCGATAAACTCATCTTT.